This T cell receptor (beta chain) was documented in a study of human CD8 memory T cell subsets. General study findings and limits: For this study, sequencing was restricted to the T cell receptor beta chains only. T cells showing similarly high diversity were the stem-like memory and precursor exhausted cells, not the effector memory cells.

UMI-labeled 5' RACE was used to make TCR beta libraries. TCRdb reanalyzed the 5' RACE reads and collapses them to one entry per CDR3 protein, without DNA. Its clone listing holds 6,500 to 7,000 distinct CDR3 sequences. CDR3 length: 13 residues. Germline loops: CDR1 SGHKS, CDR2 YYEKEE (reference sequence). About this clonotype itself: Its antigen is undetermined.

Negative magnetic separation was used for the enrichment of total CD8+ T cells. Duplicate 150,000-cell vials of sorted CD8+ T cells per subset supplied the RNA. This receptor was obtained from a human donor in good health. The chain uses TRBV5-5 and TRBJ2-1; TCRdb names TRBD2, which stays unverified in the absence of DNA. Material: CD8+ T cells from PBMCs. CDR3: CASSLSRGLEQFF.